Reported below is one T cell receptor (beta chain). CDR1 is MNHEY and CDR2 is SMNVEV in the germline V gene (reference sequence). The CDR3 has 13 amino acids. Trimming removed 3 bases from V and 4 bases from J, with 10 bases in between. These data belong to a study of blood T cell repertoires in COVID-19. TCRdb keeps only in-frame clones here, not all; method: immunoSEQ multiplex PCR. The table lists about 82,000 clones, around nine tenths of them singletons, with more than 0.95% in the top ten. Sequenced material: PBMCs or T cells enriched from blood (not recorded which). The receptor's source is a woman aged 45-59 years with acute COVID-19. The genes are TRBV27 and TRBJ2-7; a weak D match, TRBD1 (5 bases). CDR3 sequence reads: CASSLTQGYEQYF. The DNA of the CDR3 is TGTGCCAGCAGTTTGACTCAGGGTTACGAGCAGTACTTC.